The 8 T cell receptor beta chains listed next were all sequenced from one sample in a study of T cell repertoires in cytomegalovirus infection. TCRdb re-analysed the reads in MiXCR, keeping a single row per CDR3 protein. In the table there are more than 150,000 distinct CDR3 sequences, 15% to 20% of which are singletons. The source material was PBMCs. These receptors were taken from a human donor in good health (CMV status not recorded). Some clones in this sample may be carry-over from other donors' samples.

In this sample, this clonotype turned up many times. The chain couples TRBV28 to TRBJ2-7; tentatively, D is TRBD1 or TRBD2 (7 bases each). Germline V gives CDR1 MDHEN, CDR2 SYDVKM. The ends were cut back, 7 bases at V and 0 bases at J, with 16 bases in the middle. CDR3 size: 15 residues. The CDR3 DNA reads as TGTGCCAGCACTCCGGGGGGACAGCACTCCTACGAGCAGTACTTC. This codes for CASTPGGQHSYEQYF.

The sample holds many counts of this clonotype. The chain employs TRBV7-8 and TRBJ2-7; D call uncertain. V was trimmed by 4 bases and J by 6 bases, leaving 13 bases between them. The CDR3 has 13 residues. Germline V gives CDR1 SGHVS, CDR2 FQNEAQ. For the CDR3, the DNA is TGTGCCAGCAGCTCCCGGTCGATCCGCGAGCAGTACTTC. This gives the protein CASSSRSIREQYF. The complete variable domain, with remaining parts taken from reference TRBV7-8 and TRBJ2-7, reads GAGVSQSPRYKVAKRGQDVALRCDPISGHVSLFWYQQALGQGPEFLTYFQNEAQLDKSGLPSDRFFAERPEGSVSTLKIQRTQQEDSAVYLCASSSRSIREQYFGPGTRLTVT.

The chain employs TRBV9 and TRBJ2-1; weak D call: TRBD2 (6 bases). V was clipped by 0 bases and J by 2 bases, with 9 bases between them. CDR1 and CDR2 (germline): SGDLS, YYNGEE. CDR3 size: 15 residues. The CDR3, as DNA: TGTGCCAGCAGCGTAGGTGGAGGGACCTACAATGAGCAGTTCTTC. This encodes CASSVGGGTYNEQFF.

The V call is TRBV4-1, the J call TRBJ1-2; D not certain. V was cut by 1 base and J by 4 bases, with 10 bases left in between. Germline V gene data show CDR1 as MGHRA and CDR2 as YSYEKL. CDR3 length equals 14 residues. The CDR3 DNA sequence: TGCGCCAGCAGCCAAGGGGCGGGTACCTATGGCTACACCTTC. Amino acid sequence: CASSQGAGTYGYTF.

The genes are TRBV6-6 and TRBJ1-2; D unclear. Germline V gene data show CDR1 as MNHNY and CDR2 as SVGAGI (reference sequence). Trimming took 6 bases from V and 8 from J, leaving 13 bases between them. The CDR3 runs to 12 residues. The CDR3 coding sequence is TGTGCCAGCAGCCTCTTCGGTGACGGCTACACCTTC. Amino acid sequence: CASSLFGDGYTF.

This clonotype has a handful of counts. This rearrangement joins TRBV12-3 or TRBV12-4 to TRBJ2-7; D is unresolved. CDR3 length: 15 amino acids. Trimming pared 6 bases from V and 0 bases from J, leaving 15 bases between. The CDR3 nucleotides read TGTGCCAGCAGCCCGAGTTCAATCTCCTCCTACGAGCAGTACTTC. Protein sequence: CASSPSSISSYEQYF.

This clonotype was found a few times. The CDR3 region has the DNA TGTGCCAGCAGCTTAGATTACTTGAGAACTGAAGCTTTCTTT. It is translated as CASSLDYLRTEAFF. V usage is TRBV11-2 and J usage is TRBJ1-1; D gene uncertain. There are 14 residues in the CDR3. V was pared by 0 bases and J by 5 bases, with 10 bases between. Germline V gives CDR1 SGHAT, CDR2 FQNNGV.

V and J are TRBV9 and TRBJ2-5; 8 bases agree with TRBD2. Germline V gene data show CDR1 as SGDLS and CDR2 as YYNGEE. There are 15 residues in the CDR3. J was trimmed by 1 base and V by 1 base; bases with no gene match: 3. CDR3 sequence: CASSVSGGTQETQYF. CDR3 DNA sequence: TGTGCCAGCAGCGTAAGCGGGGGTACCCAAGAGACCCAGTACTTC.